The T cell receptor beta chain under discussion was sequenced for a study of T cell responses to AZD1222 COVID-19 vaccine. Assay used: immunoSEQ multiplex PCR; TCRdb lists only in-frame clones, some missing. The profile shows about 92,000 clones, more than 75% of them singletons. Study outcomes and limitations: Repertoire collection took place solely once the T cell response had peaked. Increased Spike-specific TCR breadth and depth were observed after two AZD1222 doses.

This CDR3 comprises 16 residues. Germline loops: CDR1 MNHEY, CDR2 SMNVEV (reference sequence). V trimming: 3 bases; J trimming: 8 bases; junction bases outside the gene matches: 5. About this clone: Its antigen is not known.

The clonotype was recovered from an adult in good health. The chain has TRBV27 and TRBJ1-6, with 12 nucleotides matching TRBD1. The input for sequencing was peripheral blood, taken on day 0 of AZD1222 vaccination. CDR3 residues: CASSFVGQGADSPLHF. In nucleotides, the CDR3 is TGTGCCAGCAGTTTTGTGGGACAGGGGGCTGATTCACCCCTCCACTTT.